One sample yielded the 21 T cell receptor beta chains listed below, sequenced in a study of blood T cell repertoires in COVID-19. The protocol was immunoSEQ multiplex PCR, while the TCRdb copy is restricted to in-frame clones and leaves out a portion. The sample contains about 300,000 clones, around 86% of which appear only once. Sequences were obtained from peripheral blood. The origin of the receptors is a man aged 70-80 years with acute or convalescent COVID-19.

V and J are TRBV7-3 and TRBJ2-5, with D maybe TRBD1 (6 bases). The CDR3 has 13 residues. V lost 5 bases and J 2 bases, leaving 9 bases between the germline ends. The V gene's germline CDR1 is SGHTA and CDR2 FQGTGA. This chain's CDR3 is CASSRGQQETQYF. The CDR3 coding sequence is TGTGCCAGCAGCCGGGGACAACAAGAGACCCAGTACTTC.

The chain carries TRBV28 and TRBJ2-7, with 12 bases fitting TRBD2. CDR1 MDHEN and CDR2 SYDVKM come from the germline V gene. Trimming cost V 4 bases and J 9 bases; bases outside gene matches: 10. The CDR3 has 15 amino acids. CDR3 sequence: CASSSVPRTSGMQYF. CDR3 nucleotides: TGTGCCAGCAGTTCAGTCCCTCGGACTAGCGGGATGCAGTACTTC. Full variable domain (rest looked up from reference TRBV28 and TRBJ2-7): DVKVTQSSRYLVKRTGEKVFLECVQDMDHENMFWYRQDPGLGLRLIYFSYDVKMKEKGDIPEGYSVSREKKERFSLILESASTNQTSMYLCASSSVPRTSGMQYFGPGTRLTVT.

The CDR3 DNA sequence: TGTGCCAGCAGCAACAGGGGTTACTACACTGAAGCTTTCTTT. Protein product: CASSNRGYYTEAFF. The J gene is TRBJ1-1, the V gene TRBV7-9; 7 bases align to TRBD1. The trim removed 5 bases at V and 3 bases at J, leaving 6 bases unmatched. This CDR3 spans 14 amino acids. The germline V gene has CDR1 SEHNR and CDR2 FQNEAQ (reference sequence).

V usage is TRBV15 and J usage is TRBJ2-7; 7 nucleotides agree with TRBD2. V was pared by 5 bases and J by 12 bases, with 10 bases of the junction left unmatched. Germline CDR1 reads LNHNV; CDR2 reads YYDKDF (reference sequence). The CDR3 runs to 12 residues. The CDR3 here is CATSRGGEVRYF. For the CDR3, the DNA is TGTGCCACCAGCCGTGGGGGGGAGGTCCGGTACTTC.

This clone was recorded a few times. This chain joins TRBV6-5 and TRBJ1-2; perhaps TRBD1 as D (6 bases). The CDR3 runs to 13 residues. Trimming stripped 5 bases from V and 6 bases from J, with 13 bases between. The germline V gene has CDR1 MNHEY and CDR2 SVGAGI. The CDR3 is CASSRDTGHGYTF. The CDR3 DNA reads TGTGCCAGCAGTCGGGACACCGGCCATGGCTACACCTTC.

The V gene is TRBV7-2, the J gene TRBJ1-2, with a possible D match to TRBD1 (6 bases). V was clipped by 5 bases and J by 4 bases, with 14 bases between them. Looked up from germline, CDR1 is SGHTA and CDR2 is FQGNSA. The CDR3 sequence is 14 residues long. The CDR3 protein is CASSRTRTVYGYTF. CDR3 DNA: TGTGCCAGCAGCCGCACCCGGACAGTCTATGGCTACACCTTC.

This clone has a handful of counts. The V and J genes are TRBV24-1 and TRBJ2-2, with 15 bases aligning to TRBD2. Germline V gene lookup returns CDR1 KGHDR and CDR2 SFDVKD. CDR3 length equals 18 residues. After removal of 4 bases from V and 7 bases from J, the junction contained 9 bases not matched to a gene. CDR3 nucleotides: TGTGCCACCAGTGAACCGCCGGGACTAGCGGGAGGTAGCGGGGAGCTGTTTTTT. Its translation is CATSEPPGLAGGSGELFF.

This clone was recorded once. The chain combines TRBV6-1 with TRBJ2-5, with D possibly TRBD2 on 6 matching bases. With 2 bases removed from V and 2 bases from J, the gap between germline ends came to 6 bases. The CDR3 length is 13 residues. CDR1 and CDR2 from the germline V gene are MNHNS and SASEGT. DNA of the CDR3: TGTGCCAGCAGTGAACTAGCGCAAGAGACCCAGTACTTC. Amino acids: CASSELAQETQYF.

CDR3 DNA sequence: TGTGCCAGCAGTTTTTCAATCCCGGAGGGTGGCTACACCTTC. Encoded protein: CASSFSIPEGGYTF. This chain joins TRBV28 and TRBJ1-2; D call uncertain. Germline CDR1 reads MDHEN; CDR2 reads SYDVKM. CDR3 size: 14 residues. Trimming pared 3 bases from V and 7 bases from J, leaving 15 bases between.

This chain joins TRBV10-3 and TRBJ2-3; tentative D call: TRBD1 (5 bases). Per the germline V gene, CDR1 is ENHRY and CDR2 is SYGVKD. Trimming removed 6 bases at V and 5 bases at J, with 21 bases between. The CDR3 contains 16 residues. CDR3 DNA: TGTGCCATCAGCGTCGGTACCCCCAGGGAAGGAGATACGCAGTATTTT. It is translated as CAISVGTPREGDTQYF.

This chain uses TRBV5-1 with TRBJ2-2, with TRBD2 as a possible D gene (6 bases). The CDR3 covers 15 residues. With 0 bases removed from V and 6 bases from J, the gap between germline ends came to 12 bases. Germline V gene data show CDR1 as SGHRS and CDR2 as YFSETQ. The CDR3 nucleotides are TGCGCCAGCAGCTTGGGGCGGGGTCAGGCCGGGGAGCTGTTTTTT. Translated: CASSLGRGQAGELFF. The full variable domain, completed using reference TRBV5-1 and TRBJ2-2, is KAGVTQTPRYLIKTRGQQVTLSCSPISGHRSVSWYQQTPGQGLQFLFEYFSETQRNKGNFPGRFSGRQFSNSRSEMNVSTLELGDSALYLCASSLGRGQAGELFFGEGSRLTVL.

The chain recombines TRBV6-5 with TRBJ1-3; no clear D gene. This CDR3 region has 15 residues. CDR1 is MNHEY and CDR2 is SVGAGI in the germline V gene. Deletions cut 2 bases from V and 4 bases from J, with 12 bases between. In DNA, the CDR3 is TGTGCCAGCAGTTACCAACTAGGTGGAGGAAACACCATATATTTT. Translation: CASSYQLGGGNTIYF.

The V call is TRBV6-5, the J call TRBJ1-2; TRBD1 matches at 8 bases. The CDR3 totals 15 residues. V was clipped by 6 bases and J by 2 bases; unmatched bases: 8. Germline CDR1 reads MNHEY; CDR2 reads SVGAGI. This CDR3 is CASRLEDRENYGYTF. DNA of the CDR3: TGTGCCAGCAGGCTAGAGGACAGGGAAAACTATGGCTACACCTTC.

V and J are TRBV30 and TRBJ1-3, with 8 nucleotides matching TRBD1. The V segment lost 3 bases and the J segment 0 bases; nucleotides outside the gene matches: 4. The CDR3 totals 15 residues. Germline lookup yields CDR1 GTSNPN and CDR2 SVGIG (reference sequence). The DNA for the CDR3 is TGTGCCTGGAGGGGGACAGGAGCCTCTGGAAACACCATATATTTT. It specifies CAWRGTGASGNTIYF.

The chain is built from TRBV28 and TRBJ2-7; 8 positions agree with TRBD1. The CDR3 loop spans 13 amino acids. The V and J ends lost 7 bases and 6 bases, in that order; junction bases with no gene match: 8. Germline V lookup: CDR1 MDHEN, CDR2 SYDVKM. The CDR3 loop reads CASTEAGGSEQYF. The DNA for the CDR3 is TGTGCCAGCACTGAGGCAGGGGGCAGCGAGCAGTACTTC.

The CDR3 nucleotides read TGTGCCAGCAGCCCCCTGGGACAGTTAGGCTCCTACGAGCAGTACTTC. Translation: CASSPLGQLGSYEQYF. The chain carries TRBV5-8 and TRBJ2-7; TRBD1 aligns across 7 bases. The CDR3 is 16 residues long. V dropped 4 bases and J dropped 0; count of bases not matched to a gene: 10. Germline V gene sequence: CDR1 SGHTS, CDR2 YDEGEE.

The chain joins TRBV28 to TRBJ2-4; 10 positions agree with TRBD1. V was pared by 4 bases and J by 6 bases, with 6 bases of the junction left unmatched. This CDR3 region has 15 residues. CDR1 and CDR2 (germline): MDHEN, SYDVKM. As DNA, the CDR3 is TGTGCCAGCAGTTCGACAGGGGGCCTCGGAAACATTCAGTACTTC. This codes for CASSSTGGLGNIQYF.

The V gene is TRBV12-3 or TRBV12-4, the J gene TRBJ2-3, with TRBD1 as a possible D gene (6 bases). The CDR3 is made up of 13 amino acids. Trimming pared 6 bases from V and 2 bases from J, leaving 9 bases between. The CDR3 bases are TGTGCCAGCAGCCGGGACAACACAGATACGCAGTATTTT. Translated: CASSRDNTDTQYF.

This clone was counted only a few times. V and J are TRBV27 and TRBJ2-7; TRBD2 is a possible D gene (5 bases). This CDR3 has 14 residues. V was cut by 8 bases and J by 7 bases, with 21 bases left in between. From germline, CDR1 is MNHEY and CDR2 SMNVEV (reference sequence). CDR3 sequence reads: CASPPGKGTKEQYF. CDR3 in DNA: TGTGCCAGCCCCCCCGGGAAGGGAACAAAAGAGCAGTACTTC.

The chain uses TRBV6-5 and TRBJ2-3, with TRBD2 matching over 8 bases. Germline assignment: CDR1 MNHEY and CDR2 SVGAGI. With 6 bases clipped from V and 1 base from J, the junction kept 3 bases outside the gene matches. The CDR3 is 14 residues long. The CDR3 region has the DNA TGTGCCAGCAGCCGTAGCGGGGGCACAGATACGCAGTATTTT. Protein sequence: CASSRSGGTDTQYF.

V usage is TRBV7-2 and J usage is TRBJ2-1, with 9 bases lining up with TRBD1. CDR3 length: 16 amino acids. Germline CDR1 and CDR2: SGHTA and FQGNSA. Trimming cost V 5 bases and J 6 bases; bases outside gene matches: 11. CDR3 coding DNA: TGTGCCAGCAGCACCCGCAGGGGACAGGGTTTCAATGAGCAGTTCTTC. Amino acids: CASSTRRGQGFNEQFF.